These 28 T cell receptor beta chains came from one sample sequenced in a study of T cells in Graves' hyperthyroidism and ophthalmopathy. Using RNA transcripts as the source, TCR beta CDR3 regions were amplified. TCR CDR3 regions were first amplified by RT-PCR with HTBI primers. Each CDR3 protein gets one entry after TCRdb re-called the multiplex PCR reads with MiXCR. The table has a few hundred thousand distinct CDR3 sequences, roughly an eighth seen once; the top ten hold less than 10%. Source material: blood. The receptors here all came from a woman between 18 and 29 years old with Graves' hyperthyroidism.

This clonotype was detected ten times or more. V and J are TRBV28 and TRBJ2-7; D unclear. The germline V and J ends were trimmed by 4 bases and 2 bases, with 15 bases remaining between them. Germline V gene data show CDR1 as MDHEN and CDR2 as SYDVKM. CDR3 length: 15 residues. CDR3 in amino acids: CASSSISDVPYEQYF. CDR3 bases: TGTGCCAGCAGTTCGATCTCGGATGTTCCCTACGAGCAGTACTTC.

This clonotype was detected ten times or more. The chain combines TRBV2 with TRBJ1-1; TRBD1 matches 8 bases. The length of the CDR3 is 15 residues. Unmatched junction bases numbered 11, after V lost 1 base and J lost 10 bases. The germline V gene has CDR1 SNHLY and CDR2 FYNNEI. For the CDR3, the DNA is TGTGCCAGCAGTGAAGTAGGACAGGGAGGGGCTGGAGCTTTCTTT. Its translation: CASSEVGQGGAGAFF.

In this sample, this clonotype turned up many times. The rearrangement joins TRBV7-2 to TRBJ2-1; 12 nucleotides agree with TRBD2. The CDR3 runs 17 residues. V was pared by 5 bases and J by 4 bases, with 9 bases of the junction left unmatched. The V gene's germline CDR1 is SGHTA and CDR2 FQGNSA. The CDR3 spells CASSRRAGTSGYNEQFF. DNA of the CDR3: TGTGCCAGCAGCCGTAGAGCCGGGACTAGCGGGTACAATGAGCAGTTCTTC.

There are a few counts of this clonotype. The chain has TRBV6-2 or TRBV6-3 and TRBJ2-1; no firm D call. Germline loops: CDR1 MNHEY, CDR2 SVGEGT. The CDR3 totals 11 residues. V was pared by 7 bases and J by 4 bases, with 5 bases between. Here the CDR3 DNA reads TGTGCCAGCAACCTATACAATGAGCAGTTCTTC. Translation gives CASNLYNEQFF.

This chain joins TRBV24-1 and TRBJ2-4, with 9 bases that match TRBD1. V was pared by 8 bases and J by 6 bases, with 13 bases of the junction left unmatched. Germline lookup yields CDR1 KGHDR and CDR2 SFDVKD. CDR3 length: 16 residues. DNA of the CDR3: TGTGCCACCAAGGACGGGACAGGGATTTGGGTAAACATTCAGTACTTC. Protein sequence: CATKDGTGIWVNIQYF.

This clonotype was seen repeatedly, ten times or more. The rearrangement links TRBV27 to TRBJ1-2; 10 nucleotides match TRBD1. The CDR3 extends over 15 amino acids. The V and J ends lost 6 bases and 3 bases, in that order; junction bases with no gene match: 7. In germline, CDR1 is MNHEY, CDR2 SMNVEV (reference sequence). The CDR3 nucleotides are TGTGCCAGCAGACCCCCGGGACAGGGGCACTATGGCTACACCTTC. Translating gives CASRPPGQGHYGYTF.

The CDR3 coding sequence is TGTGCCAGCAGCGCCGGCGAGTGGGATACGCAGTATTTT. It yields the protein CASSAGEWDTQYF. The gene calls are TRBV11-3 and TRBJ2-3; D is unresolved. Looked up from germline, CDR1 is SGHNT and CDR2 is YENEEA. The CDR3 consists of 13 residues. Trimming took off 5 bases at V and 6 bases at J, with 12 bases between the two ends.

This clonotype was seen at least ten times. The chain couples TRBV18 to TRBJ1-4, with a weak D call TRBD1 (6 bases). Germline lookup yields CDR1 KGHSH and CDR2 LQKENI. The V and J ends lost 3 bases and 8 bases respectively, with 16 bases between them. The CDR3 has 15 residues. The CDR3 sequence is CASSPGQGTAEKLFF. The CDR3 coding sequence is TGTGCCAGCTCACCCGGGCAGGGGACCGCAGAAAAACTGTTTTTT.

This clonotype was seen many times. This chain connects TRBV28 to TRBJ1-3, with 7 bases that match TRBD1. The CDR3 extends over 12 amino acids. Germline V lookup: CDR1 MDHEN, CDR2 SYDVKM. V lost 5 bases and J lost 12; bases outside the gene matches: 7. The CDR3 bases are TGTGCCAGCAGTCAACAGGGGTATCACATATATTTT. Protein product: CASSQQGYHIYF.

This clonotype was recorded many times. This rearrangement joins TRBV28 to TRBJ1-1; tentatively, D is TRBD1 (6 bases). Looked up from germline, CDR1 is MDHEN and CDR2 is SYDVKM. CDR3 size: 16 residues. Trimming shortened V by 5 bases and J by 1 base, and 17 bases separated the two germline ends. For the CDR3, the DNA is TGTGCCAGCAGTCCGACAGGCCTCGCAAAGAACACTGAAGCTTTCTTT. Protein: CASSPTGLAKNTEAFF. Based on the CDR3 plus reference TRBV28 and TRBJ1-1, the full variable domain is DVKVTQSSRYLVKRTGEKVFLECVQDMDHENMFWYRQDPGLGLRLIYFSYDVKMKEKGDIPEGYSVSREKKERFSLILESASTNQTSMYLCASSPTGLAKNTEAFFGQGTRLTVV.

This chain connects TRBV4-1 to TRBJ1-2, with D possibly TRBD1 on 5 matching bases. The CDR3 has 18 residues. V lost 0 bases, J lost 0 bases, and 17 bases lay in between. CDR1 is MGHRA, CDR2 YSYEKL, per germline. The CDR3 here is CASSQDRVIILANYGYTF. The CDR3 nucleotides are TGCGCCAGCAGCCAAGACAGGGTTATAATACTAGCTAACTATGGCTACACCTTC.

The sample holds many counts of this clonotype. This chain joins TRBV12-3 or TRBV12-4 and TRBJ1-2; maybe TRBD1 (5 bases). V lost 0 bases, J lost 4 bases, and 15 bases lay in between. The CDR3 has 16 residues. CDR3 bases: TGTGCCAGCAGTTTAGCAGGGACTTCGGGGGTCTATGGCTACACCTTC. This gives the protein CASSLAGTSGVYGYTF.

This clonotype occurred a few times. This sequence joins TRBV3-1 and TRBJ2-5; no clear D gene. CDR1 and CDR2 (germline): LGHDT, YNNKEL (reference sequence). CDR3 length: 13 amino acids. V lost 4 bases, J lost 1 base, and 7 bases lay in between. In DNA, the CDR3 is TGTGCCAGCAGCCCTTTGACCCAAGAGACCCAGTACTTC. Encoded protein: CASSPLTQETQYF.

This sequence joins TRBV13 and TRBJ2-5, with D perhaps matching TRBD2 (5 bases). V was clipped by 0 bases and J by 7 bases, with 18 bases between them. The CDR3 extends over 16 amino acids. From germline, CDR1 is PRHDT and CDR2 FYEKMQ (reference sequence). DNA for the CDR3: TGTGCCAGCAGCTTAGGAATAAGAGGGTCGGAAGGGACCCAGTACTTC. It codes for CASSLGIRGSEGTQYF.

In this sample, this clonotype turned up many times. The chain has TRBV6-1 and TRBJ2-1; D is ambiguous. Between the trimmed V and J ends, which lost 5 bases and 8 bases, there was a span of 10 bases. The CDR3 is made up of 12 amino acids. CDR1 MNHNS and CDR2 SASEGT come from the germline V gene. CDR3 bases: TGTGCCAGCAGTCCGCTGTCGGATGAGCAGTTCTTC. Its protein product is CASSPLSDEQFF.

At least ten counts were recorded for this clonotype. The chain has TRBV28 and TRBJ2-1, with D maybe TRBD2 (6 bases). There are 18 residues in the CDR3. Germline loops: CDR1 MDHEN, CDR2 SYDVKM. The germline V and J ends were trimmed by 2 bases and 4 bases, with 21 bases remaining between them. CDR3 in amino acids: CASSLNTARTSSYNEQFF. For the CDR3, the DNA is TGTGCCAGCAGTTTAAACACCGCCCGCACTAGCAGTTACAATGAGCAGTTCTTC.

This clonotype was detected ten times or more. The chain joins TRBV11-2 to TRBJ2-7, with 8 bases lining up with TRBD2. Germline values: CDR1 SGHAT, CDR2 FQNNGV. The CDR3 is 15 residues long. V was clipped by 4 bases and J by 1 base; unmatched bases: 6. CDR3 amino acids: CASSSLAGTSYEQYF. In DNA, the CDR3 is TGTGCCAGCAGCTCCCTAGCGGGTACATCCTACGAGCAGTACTTC.

The sample holds a few counts of this clonotype. The rearrangement links TRBV28 to TRBJ2-7; either TRBD1 or TRBD2 may supply D (5 bases each). The CDR3 contains 16 residues. Trimming left V 3 bases short and J 2 bases short, with 17 bases between. The germline V gene encodes CDR1 MDHEN and CDR2 SYDVKM. CDR3 loop: CASSFDFGDGAYEQYF. CDR3 DNA: TGTGCCAGCAGTTTTGACTTTGGGGACGGGGCCTACGAGCAGTACTTC.

This clonotype was recorded at least ten times. This rearrangement joins TRBV7-9 to TRBJ1-2; weak D call: TRBD1 (5 bases). Germline-derived CDR1 and CDR2 are SEHNR and FQNEAQ (reference sequence). Trimming removed 5 bases from V and 0 bases from J, with 13 bases in between. There are 15 residues in the CDR3. The CDR3 DNA sequence: TGTGCCAGCAGCGCCCACGGGACGTCTAACTATGGCTACACCTTC. It encodes CASSAHGTSNYGYTF.

This clonotype was recorded at least ten times. This chain connects TRBV12-3 or TRBV12-4 to TRBJ1-2, with a possible D match to TRBD1 (6 bases). The CDR3 runs to 15 residues. V lost 3 bases to trimming and J lost 3 bases, with 14 bases between them. The CDR3 sequence is CASSLGGGSHYGYTF. The CDR3 region has the DNA TGTGCCAGCAGTTTGGGGGGCGGGAGCCACTATGGCTACACCTTC.

This clonotype has only a few counts. V and J are TRBV12-3 or TRBV12-4 and TRBJ2-2, with D possibly TRBD2 on 6 matching bases. The CDR3 totals 13 residues. V was trimmed by 1 base and J by 14 bases, leaving 14 bases between them. CDR3 nucleotide sequence: TGTGCCAGCAGTTTAGGGGACGGGGGTAGACTGTTTTTT. This codes for CASSLGDGGRLFF.

This clonotype was picked up many times. The genes are TRBV28 and TRBJ2-7, with D hard to call. V shed 4 bases and J shed 2 bases, with 12 bases lying between them. The germline CDR1 and CDR2 sequences are MDHEN and SYDVKM. The CDR3 totals 14 residues. The CDR3 DNA reads TGTGCCAGCAGTTCGTATGGTGGGACCTACGAGCAGTACTTC. Translating gives CASSSYGGTYEQYF.

The table lists this clonotype with many counts. The V gene is TRBV27, the J gene TRBJ1-1, with D maybe TRBD1 (6 bases). The CDR3 runs 15 residues. V lost 3 bases and J 5 bases, leaving 16 bases between the germline ends. The germline V gene encodes CDR1 MNHEY and CDR2 SMNVEV (reference sequence). CDR3 region: CASSFRGALGTEAFF. The CDR3, as DNA: TGTGCCAGCAGTTTCCGGGGGGCTTTAGGGACTGAAGCTTTCTTT.

This clonotype has a handful of counts. This rearrangement joins TRBV6-1 to TRBJ1-6; D is uncertain. Germline assignment: CDR1 MNHNS and CDR2 SASEGT. The CDR3 is 13 residues long. V lost 2 bases and J 10 bases, leaving 9 bases between the germline ends. The CDR3 DNA sequence: TGTGCCAGCAGTGAACCGATCCACTCACCCCTCCACTTT. This encodes CASSEPIHSPLHF.

This clonotype occurred a few times. As DNA, the CDR3 is TGTGCCAGCAGTCCCCGGACAGTAAAGTTCGAGCAGTACTTC. As protein: CASSPRTVKFEQYF. The rearrangement joins TRBV28 to TRBJ2-7, with D possibly being TRBD1 (6 bases). Germline CDR1 reads MDHEN; CDR2 reads SYDVKM. V lost 5 bases and J lost 6, with 17 bases in between. The CDR3 contains 14 residues.

Of note for this clonotype: With a much larger clone just one base away, this may be a read error. The V and J genes are TRBV10-1 and TRBJ1-1, with TRBD1 as a possible D gene (5 bases). V was shortened by 9 bases and J by 5 bases, with 16 bases between the two germline ends. CDR1 and CDR2 from the germline V gene are WNHNN and SYGVQD (reference sequence). The CDR3 has 13 amino acids. CDR3 sequence (DNA): TGCGCCAGGACGACGGGTGAGGGGACTGAAGCTTTCTTT. Amino acids: CARTTGEGTEAFF.

This clonotype has a handful of counts. This chain joins TRBV6-1 and TRBJ1-5; D is unclear. The CDR3 totals 11 residues. Germline V lookup: CDR1 MNHNS, CDR2 SASEGT. Deletions cut 10 bases from V and 4 bases from J, with 8 bases between. CDR3 in amino acids: CAMGINQPQHF. The CDR3 DNA reads as TGTGCCATGGGGATTAATCAGCCCCAGCATTTT.

This clonotype came up many times. The chain combines TRBV12-5 with TRBJ2-3, with 14 bases lining up with TRBD2. Trimming removed 7 bases from V and 1 base from J; junction bases left unmatched: 10. This CDR3 has 18 amino acids. Per the germline V gene, CDR1 is LGHNT and CDR2 is FRNRAP. CDR3 DNA: TGTGCTAGTGTCGCCGGGACTAGCGGGAGCAGGGGCACAGATACGCAGTATTTT. This encodes CASVAGTSGSRGTDTQYF.